A selection of T cell receptor beta chains follows, all from one sample in a study of blood T cells in healthy people across ages. TCRdb reanalysed the 5' RACE reads using MiXCR and keeps one entry per CDR3 protein. This sample has 800,000 to 1,300,000 distinct CDR3 sequences, with about 23% found just once. These same data were also listed under a study on T cells of mothers and their children.

Sequencing input: blood. The receptors shown here come from a girl aged 2-10 years in good health. The CDR3 runs from the conserved cysteine through the conserved F or W. The D gene is left open where the match is weak. The size of a clone is reported for some rows only, either as once, few or many, or as a class for expanded clones.

d_gene	v_gene	j_gene	abundance	CDR3aa	CDR3nt
-	TRBV29-1	TRBJ2-2	-	CSVTALGTGELFF	TGCAGCGTCACAGCCCTCGGCACCGGGGAGCTGTTTTTT
-	TRBV5-1	TRBJ1-5	-	CASSSRVAGLEGNQPQHF	TGCGCCAGCAGCTCCAGGGTGGCCGGGCTCGAGGGGAATCAGCCCCAGCATTTT
TRBD1	TRBV20-1	TRBJ1-1	-	CSALTGTGVGAFF	TGCAGTGCCTTAACCGGGACAGGGGTCGGAGCTTTCTTT
-	TRBV4-1	TRBJ1-1	once	CASTPLVEMNTEAFF	TGCGCCAGCACTCCCTTGGTGGAGATGAACACTGAAGCTTTCTTT
TRBD1	TRBV12-3/TRBV12-4	TRBJ1-4	-	CASQGGRFNEKLFF	TGTGCCAGCCAGGGGGGACGGTTTAATGAAAAACTGTTTTTT
-	TRBV5-1	TRBJ1-1	few	CASSLDFGGSTEAFF	TGCGCCAGCAGCTTGGATTTTGGTGGATCTACTGAAGCTTTCTTT
-	TRBV2	TRBJ2-7	few	CACSEGLSIPNEQYF	TGTGCCTGCAGTGAAGGACTTAGCATCCCCAACGAGCAGTACTTC
-	TRBV28	TRBJ2-4	-	CASRADRDKNIQYF	TGTGCCAGCAGGGCGGACCGCGACAAAAACATTCAGTACTTC
-	TRBV19	TRBJ1-2	few	CASTQGHGYTF	TGTGCCAGTACTCAGGGCCATGGCTACACCTTC
-	TRBV6-2/TRBV6-3	TRBJ2-1	-	CASSYSRGYREQFF	TGTGCCAGCAGTTACTCGCGCGGTTATAGGGAGCAGTTCTTC
TRBD1	TRBV5-6	TRBJ2-1	few	CASSSDRVINEQFF	TGTGCCAGCAGCTCGGACAGGGTTATAAATGAGCAGTTCTTC
TRBD2	TRBV29-1	TRBJ2-3	few	CSVEVTGGETDTQYF	TGCAGCGTTGAAGTCACGGGGGGAGAAACAGATACGCAGTATTTT
-	TRBV25-1	TRBJ1-1	few	CASSELDRKNTEAFF	TGTGCCAGCAGTGAATTGGACCGGAAGAACACTGAAGCTTTCTTT
-	TRBV11-2	TRBJ1-1	-	CASSQEEGYTEAFF	TGTGCCAGCAGCCAGGAGGAGGGGTACACTGAAGCTTTCTTT
TRBD1	TRBV5-6	TRBJ1-2	few	CASSLSWTGGSGYTF	TGTGCCAGCAGCTTGAGCTGGACAGGGGGCTCCGGCTACACCTTC
TRBD1	TRBV14	TRBJ1-1	-	CASSQEFGQGRTFF	TGTGCCAGCAGCCAAGAATTCGGACAGGGTAGGACTTTCTTT
TRBD1	TRBV12-5	TRBJ2-1	-	CASGKATGGENEQFF	TGTGCTAGTGGTAAGGCGACAGGGGGCGAAAATGAGCAGTTCTTC
-	TRBV20-1	TRBJ2-1	-	CSATPVSSYNEQFF	TGCAGTGCTACCCCCGTGAGCTCCTACAATGAGCAGTTCTTC
-	TRBV6-1	TRBJ1-1	once	CASSLQSYTEAFF	TGTGCCAGCAGTTTACAGAGCTACACTGAAGCTTTCTTT
TRBD1	TRBV20-1	TRBJ2-3	few	CSANGRGLVLVTDTQYF	TGCAGTGCCAATGGAAGGGGGCTCGTTCTCGTTACAGATACGCAGTATTTT
-	TRBV6-6	TRBJ2-4	few	CATVGVDIQYF	TGTGCCACCGTTGGGGTGGACATTCAGTACTTC
TRBD2	TRBV5-1	TRBJ2-3	-	CASSFEIAGASDTQYF	TGCGCCAGCAGCTTCGAGATAGCGGGAGCGTCAGATACGCAGTATTTT
-	TRBV20-1	TRBJ2-1	few	CSASRERAFNEQFF	TGCAGTGCTTCCCGCGAGCGGGCGTTCAATGAGCAGTTCTTC
TRBD2	TRBV2	TRBJ2-2	-	CASNGGGYTGELFF	TGTGCCAGCAACGGCGGGGGTTACACCGGGGAGCTGTTTTTT
TRBD2	TRBV20-1	TRBJ2-3	-	CSVLLSGTPLGTDTQYF	TGCAGTGTCCTCCTAAGCGGGACTCCCTTAGGCACAGATACGCAGTATTTT
TRBD2	TRBV12-3/TRBV12-4	TRBJ2-3	few	CASSPPPGDGGGGDTQYF	TGTGCCAGCAGTCCCCCACCGGGAGATGGTGGGGGGGGAGATACGCAGTATTTT
-	TRBV24-1	TRBJ2-2	few	CATRRGGANTGELFF	TGTGCCACCAGGCGTGGCGGGGCGAACACCGGGGAGCTGTTTTTT
-	TRBV7-9	TRBJ2-5	-	CASSVVDGEWGQETQYF	TGTGCCAGCAGCGTAGTGGACGGGGAGTGGGGCCAAGAGACCCAGTACTTC
TRBD2	TRBV6-5	TRBJ2-7	few	CASSPFRDYAYEQYF	TGTGCCAGCAGTCCATTCCGGGACTATGCCTACGAGCAGTACTTC
-	TRBV20-1	TRBJ1-2	-	CSARDRHGYTF	TGCAGTGCTAGAGATCGGCATGGCTACACCTTC
-	TRBV12-3/TRBV12-4	TRBJ1-1	few	CASSLRQEREEAFF	TGTGCCAGCAGTTTAAGACAGGAGAGAGAGGAAGCTTTCTTT
-	TRBV27	TRBJ1-5	-	CASSKRNQPQHF	TGTGCCAGCAGTAAACGGAATCAGCCCCAGCATTTT
-	TRBV29-1	TRBJ2-5	-	CSEYRVSEETQYF	TGCAGCGAGTACAGGGTTTCCGAAGAGACCCAGTACTTC
-	TRBV5-1	TRBJ2-2	few	CASSLNIGGSTGELFF	TGCGCCAGCAGCTTAAATATAGGTGGATCCACCGGGGAGCTGTTTTTT
-	TRBV5-6	TRBJ1-1	-	CASSPGWGPANEAFF	TGTGCCAGCAGCCCCGGGTGGGGCCCGGCTAATGAAGCTTTCTTT
-	TRBV24-1	TRBJ2-3	few	CATSDLLGSSSTDTQYF	TGTGCCACCAGTGATTTGCTTGGGTCCTCCAGCACAGATACGCAGTATTTT
-	TRBV2	TRBJ1-2	-	CASSADRSSHYGYTF	TGTGCCAGCAGTGCCGACAGGAGTTCCCACTATGGCTACACCTTC
-	TRBV4-1	TRBJ1-2	few	CASSQDLAGVGYTF	TGCGCCAGCAGCCAAGATCTGGCTGGGGTAGGCTACACCTTC
TRBD1	TRBV29-1	TRBJ1-2	-	CSVAGTGYGYTF	TGCAGCGTCGCTGGGACAGGCTATGGCTACACCTTC
-	TRBV7-9	TRBJ1-1	once	CASSPPRAPYEAFF	TGTGCCAGCAGCCCTCCAAGGGCCCCATATGAAGCTTTCTTT
-	TRBV6-1	TRBJ2-1	-	CASSERPSHDNEQFF	TGTGCCAGCAGTGAAAGGCCATCACACGACAATGAGCAGTTCTTC
-	TRBV27	TRBJ1-1	few	CASSLSQGLNTEAFF	TGTGCCAGCAGTTTATCGCAGGGGCTGAACACTGAAGCTTTCTTT